These 13 T cell receptor beta chains originate from one sample sequenced in a study of breast tumors, draining lymph nodes, adjacent tissues. TCRdb re-derived calls from the multiplex PCR reads in MiXCR, one entry per CDR3 protein. The data hold tens of thousands of distinct CDR3 sequences, with roughly 36% observed a single time. The sequenced material came from breast tumor tissue. The receptors come from a female donor with breast cancer. Some clones in this sample may be carry-over from other donors' samples.

This clonotype was recorded many times. In DNA, the CDR3 is TGCAGTGCTAGCCGGGGCGCCGATCAGCCCCAGCATTTT. It yields the protein CSASRGADQPQHF. The J gene is TRBJ1-5, the V gene TRBV20-1; D might be TRBD1 (5 bases). This CDR3 is built from 13 residues. Germline loops: CDR1 DFQATT, CDR2 SNEGSKA (reference sequence). V was pared by 3 bases and J by 5 bases, with 11 bases between.

This clonotype was recorded a few times. This chain joins TRBV3-1 and TRBJ1-2; D unclear. This CDR3 has 14 residues. Per the germline V gene, CDR1 is LGHDT and CDR2 is YNNKEL (reference sequence). The V and J ends lost 0 bases and 8 bases respectively, with 13 bases between them. The CDR3 DNA sequence: TGTGCCAGCAGCCAAGATCGACTAGCATGGGGCTACACCTTC. This translates into CASSQDRLAWGYTF.

This chain links TRBV11-3 with TRBJ2-7; a possible D gene is TRBD2 (5 bases). The CDR3 is 13 residues long. The germline gives CDR1 SGHNT, CDR2 YENEEA. Trimming pared 5 bases from V and 2 bases from J, leaving 10 bases between. Written as DNA, the CDR3 is TGTGCCAGCAGCCCCCGGCGGGCCTACGAGCAGTACTTC. The encoded protein is CASSPRRAYEQYF. The full variable domain, completed using reference TRBV11-3 and TRBJ2-7, is EAGVVQSPRYKIIEKKQPVAFWCNPISGHNTLYWYLQNLGQGPELLIRYENEEAVDDSQLPKDRFSAERLKGVDSTLKIQPAELGDSAVYLCASSPRRAYEQYFGPGTRLTVT.

This clonotype appeared once. This may be a read error: a much more frequent sequence differs by one nucleotide. V usage is TRBV5-6 and J usage is TRBJ2-3; the match to TRBD2 covers 9 bases. The CDR3 is 15 residues long. Germline assignment: CDR1 SGHDT and CDR2 YYEEEE. The CDR3 sequence is CAGSLLTSGTNTQYF. The CDR3 DNA sequence: TGTGCCGGCAGCTTGTTGACTAGCGGAACAAATACGCAGTATTTT.

Many counts were recorded for this clonotype. The chain is built from TRBV5-1 and TRBJ1-6; the match to TRBD1 covers 7 bases. Losses at the gene ends were 4 bases for V and 9 bases for J; bases not matched to a gene: 1. The germline CDR1 and CDR2 sequences are SGHRS and YFSETQ. CDR3 length: 12 amino acids. CDR3 amino acids: CASSRTGSPLHF. CDR3 DNA sequence: TGCGCCAGCAGCCGGACAGGTTCACCCCTCCACTTT.

Regarding this clonotype: This may be a read error, as it is one base from a much larger clone. Here the CDR3 reads CASSAVTGPTGELLF. For the CDR3, the DNA is TGTGCCAGCAGCGCAGTGACAGGTCCCACCGGGGAGCTGCTTTTT. This chain connects TRBV9 to TRBJ2-2; D perhaps matches TRBD1 (6 bases). Germline values: CDR1 SGDLS, CDR2 YYNGEE. The CDR3 consists of 15 residues.

This clonotype showed up many times. The J gene is TRBJ2-1, the V gene TRBV9, with 7 bases fitting TRBD2. The CDR3 runs to 16 residues. V gave up 0 bases and J gave up 0 bases; unmatched junction bases: 3. Looked up from germline, CDR1 is SGDLS and CDR2 is YYNGEE. The CDR3 region has the DNA TGTGCCAGCAGCGTAGGAGCGGGGTACTCCTACAATGAGCAGTTCTTC. The encoded protein is CASSVGAGYSYNEQFF. The whole variable domain, filled in from reference TRBV9 and TRBJ2-1, reads DSGVTQTPKHLITATGQRVTLRCSPRSGDLSVYWYQQSLDQGLQFLIQYYNGEERAKGNILERFSAQQFPDLHSELNLSSLELGDSALYFCASSVGAGYSYNEQFFGPGTRLTVL.

This clonotype has more than one count but fewer than ten. This chain connects TRBV6-2 or TRBV6-3 to TRBJ1-5; D gene uncertain. In germline, CDR1 is MNHEY, CDR2 SVGEGT. Trimming stripped 2 bases from V and 0 bases from J, with 5 bases between. The length of the CDR3 is 14 residues. CDR3 region: CASSYRVSNQPQHF. In DNA form, the CDR3 reads TGTGCCAGCAGTTACAGGGTTAGCAATCAGCCCCAGCATTTT.

This clonotype was counted ten times or more. This sequence joins TRBV20-1 and TRBJ2-7; D is perhaps TRBD2 (6 bases). Germline CDR1 and CDR2: DFQATT and SNEGSKA (reference sequence). The CDR3 runs to 13 residues. Deletions cut 5 bases from V and 6 bases from J, with 17 bases between. Written as DNA, the CDR3 is TGCAGTGCTTCCTCCAGACTAGAAGGCGAGCAGTACTTC. Residues: CSASSRLEGEQYF.

The chain uses TRBV6-5 and TRBJ2-1; 10 positions match TRBD2. J lost 2 bases, V lost 4 bases, and 14 bases had no gene match. This CDR3 comprises 19 residues. Germline V CDR1 and CDR2: MNHEY, SVGAGI. The CDR3 region is CASSLQGETSGLPYNEQFF. The CDR3 nucleotides read TGTGCCAGCAGTTTACAGGGGGAGACTAGCGGGTTGCCCTACAATGAGCAGTTCTTC.

This clonotype was seen only once. The CDR3: CSAMQGSSYEQYF. CDR3 sequence (DNA): TGCAGTGCTATGCAGGGGAGCTCCTACGAGCAGTACTTC. This chain joins TRBV20-1 and TRBJ2-7; D perhaps matches TRBD1 (6 bases). The V gene lost 4 bases and the J gene lost 0 bases, with 10 bases spanning the gap. CDR3 length: 13 amino acids. Per germline, CDR1 DFQATT and CDR2 SNEGSKA (reference sequence).

Comments on this clonotype: Possible read error: a much larger clone is one base away. The chain links TRBV4-1 to TRBJ2-1; the D gene is possibly TRBD2 (6 bases). Germline V gives CDR1 MGHRA, CDR2 YSYEKL. Trimming took off 1 base at V and 8 bases at J, with 18 bases between the two ends. This CDR3 contains 16 residues. The CDR3 protein is CASSQGAGTGVYEQFF. CDR3 DNA: TGCGCCAGCAGCCAAGGCGCCGGGACTGGGGTATATGAGCAGTTCTTC.

This CDR3 is CAARYRPNTGELFF. In DNA form, the CDR3 reads TGTGCCGCCAGGTACCGCCCGAACACCGGGGAGCTGTTTTTT. The chain combines TRBV2 with TRBJ2-2, with D unresolved. This CDR3 spans 14 amino acids. CDR1 and CDR2 from the germline V gene are SNHLY and FYNNEI. Trimming stripped 11 bases from V and 0 bases from J, with 13 bases between.